This T cell receptor (beta chain) comes out of a study of blood T cell repertoires in COVID-19. Across the whole study: The United States, Italy and Spain provided the acute and convalescent COVID-19 samples. PBMCs, B-cell-depleted T cells, or T cells were the source of the cDNA or gDNA that made up the material.

Germline lookup yields CDR1 SEHNR and CDR2 FQNEAQ (reference sequence). This CDR3 has 14 residues. V gave up 5 bases and J gave up 5 bases; unmatched junction bases: 6. Under the authors' procedure: How many nucleated cells were present was estimated from reference gene primer amplification. Profiled with immunoSEQ multiplex PCR; TCRdb holds only in-frame clones, not every one. V, J and clone size reflect that table, while D and trimming were determined from the DNA. The table lists 81,000 or so clones, approximately 80% of them singletons, with roughly 12% in the top ten. This chain links TRBV7-9 with TRBJ1-5, with TRBD1 identical over 7 bases. The source material was peripheral blood. The clonotype comes from a woman between 65 and 79 years old with active or convalescent COVID-19. The CDR3 nucleotides read TGTGCCAGCAGCACTACAGGGGAGGATCAGCCCCAGCATTTT. Its protein is CASSTTGEDQPQHF.